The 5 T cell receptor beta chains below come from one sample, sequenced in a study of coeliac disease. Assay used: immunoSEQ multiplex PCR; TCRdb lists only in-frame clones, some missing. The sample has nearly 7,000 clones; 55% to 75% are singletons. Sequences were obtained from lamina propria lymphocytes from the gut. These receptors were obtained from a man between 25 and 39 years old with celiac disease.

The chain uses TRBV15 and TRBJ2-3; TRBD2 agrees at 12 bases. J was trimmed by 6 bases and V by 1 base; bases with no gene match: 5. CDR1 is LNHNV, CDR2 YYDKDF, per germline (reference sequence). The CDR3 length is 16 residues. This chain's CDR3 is CATSRGRTSGDDTQYF. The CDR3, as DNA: TGTGCCACCAGCAGAGGGAGGACTAGCGGGGATGATACGCAGTATTTT.

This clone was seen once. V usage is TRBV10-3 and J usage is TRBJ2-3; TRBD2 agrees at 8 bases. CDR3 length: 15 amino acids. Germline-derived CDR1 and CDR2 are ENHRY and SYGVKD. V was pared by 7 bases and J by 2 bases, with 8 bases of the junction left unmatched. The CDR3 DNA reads TGTGCCATCAACCAGCGGGGGCCTACCACAGATACGCAGTATTTT. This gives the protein CAINQRGPTTDTQYF.

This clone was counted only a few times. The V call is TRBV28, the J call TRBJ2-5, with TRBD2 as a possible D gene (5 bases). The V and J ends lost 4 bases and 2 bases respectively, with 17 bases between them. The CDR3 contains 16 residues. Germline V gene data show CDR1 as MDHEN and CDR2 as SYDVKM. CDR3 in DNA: TGTGCCAGCAGTTCCTCGGGGAGCGGCAATCAAGAGACCCAGTACTTC. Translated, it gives CASSSSGSGNQETQYF.

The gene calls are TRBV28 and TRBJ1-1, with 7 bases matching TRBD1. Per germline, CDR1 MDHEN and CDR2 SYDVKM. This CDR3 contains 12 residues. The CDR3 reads CEAGGMNTEAFF. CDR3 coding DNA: TGTGAGGCAGGGGGGATGAACACTGAAGCTTTCTTT.

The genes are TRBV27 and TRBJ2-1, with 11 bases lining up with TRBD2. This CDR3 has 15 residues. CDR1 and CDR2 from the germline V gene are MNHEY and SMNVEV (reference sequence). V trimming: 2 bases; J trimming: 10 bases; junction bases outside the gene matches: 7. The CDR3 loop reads CASSLKVAGGPEQFF. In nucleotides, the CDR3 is TGTGCCAGCAGTTTAAAGGTAGCGGGGGGGCCCGAGCAGTTCTTC.